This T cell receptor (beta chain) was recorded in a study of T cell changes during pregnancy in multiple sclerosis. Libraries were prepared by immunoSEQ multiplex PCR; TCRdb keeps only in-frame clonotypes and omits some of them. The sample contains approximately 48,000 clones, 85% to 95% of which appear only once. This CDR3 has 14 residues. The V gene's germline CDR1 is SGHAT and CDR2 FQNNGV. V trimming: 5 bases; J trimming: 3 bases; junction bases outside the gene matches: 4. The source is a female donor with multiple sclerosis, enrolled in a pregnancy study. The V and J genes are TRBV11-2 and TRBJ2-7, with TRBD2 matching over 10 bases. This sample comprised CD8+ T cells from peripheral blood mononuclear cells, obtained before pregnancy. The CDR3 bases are TGTGCCAGCAGCGGACTAGCGGAGATCTACGAGCAGTACTTC. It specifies CASSGLAEIYEQYF.